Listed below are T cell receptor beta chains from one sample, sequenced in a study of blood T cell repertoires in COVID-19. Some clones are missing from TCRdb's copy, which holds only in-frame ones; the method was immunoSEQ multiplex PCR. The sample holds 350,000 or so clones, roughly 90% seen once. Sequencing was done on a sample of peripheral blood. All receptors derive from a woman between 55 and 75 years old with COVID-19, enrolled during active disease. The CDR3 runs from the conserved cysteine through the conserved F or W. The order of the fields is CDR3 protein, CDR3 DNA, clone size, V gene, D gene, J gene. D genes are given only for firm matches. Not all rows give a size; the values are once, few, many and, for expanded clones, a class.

CASIGGTSTYNEQFF	TGTGCCAGCATAGGTGGGACTAGCACCTACAATGAGCAGTTCTTC	once	TRBV2	TRBD2	TRBJ2-1
CASSLSVTGDNSPLHF	TGTGCCAGCAGCCTCTCCGTGACAGGGGATAATTCACCCCTCCACTTT	-	TRBV7-9	TRBD1	TRBJ1-6
CASSLDLAKNIQYF	TGCGCCAGCAGCTTGGATCTAGCCAAAAACATTCAGTACTTC	few	TRBV5-1	-	TRBJ2-4
CSVQGFRGSAEAFF	TGCAGCGTACAAGGCTTCAGGGGTAGCGCTGAAGCTTTCTTT	-	TRBV29-1	-	TRBJ1-1
CASSRRDGFDEQFF	TGTGCCAGCAGTAGGCGGGACGGGTTCGATGAGCAGTTCTTC	-	TRBV6-4	-	TRBJ2-1
CASSTGVTGNTIYF	TGTGCCAGTAGCACAGGGGTTACGGGAAACACCATATATTTT	-	TRBV19	TRBD1	TRBJ1-3
CASSQATGGGPYEQYF	TGCGCCAGCAGCCAGGCTACGGGGGGAGGCCCCTACGAGCAGTACTTC	-	TRBV4-1	TRBD2	TRBJ2-7
CASSERQHGYTF	TGTGCCAGCAGTGAGCGACAACACGGCTACACCTTC	once	TRBV6-1	-	TRBJ1-2
CASSLSAGTRQETQYF	TGTGCCAGCAGTTTGTCGGCAGGAACTAGACAAGAGACCCAGTACTTC	-	TRBV28	-	TRBJ2-5
CASSYKNQPQHF	TGTGCCAGTAGCTATAAAAATCAGCCCCAGCATTTT	-	TRBV19	-	TRBJ1-5
CASVPGGRRNGYTF	TGTGCCAGCGTTCCAGGGGGCAGGAGGAATGGCTACACCTTC	-	TRBV2	TRBD1	TRBJ1-2
CASSLDSSGGVETQYF	TGTGCCAGCAGCTTAGATTCCAGCGGGGGGGTAGAGACCCAGTACTTC	-	TRBV11-3	TRBD2	TRBJ2-5
CASSPWGDGGTDTQYF	TGTGCCAGCAGCCCCTGGGGGGATGGAGGCACAGATACGCAGTATTTT	-	TRBV7-9	-	TRBJ2-3
CASSSNRGRMNTEAFF	TGCGCCAGCAGCTCGAACAGGGGGCGCATGAACACTGAAGCTTTCTTT	few	TRBV5-1	TRBD1	TRBJ1-1
CASSPHSTDTQYF	TGTGCCAGCAGTCCACACAGCACAGATACGCAGTATTTT	-	TRBV27	-	TRBJ2-3
CASSIKAGYSNQPQHF	TGTGCCAGTAGTATAAAGGCAGGGTATAGCAATCAGCCCCAGCATTTT	-	TRBV19	-	TRBJ1-5
CASALQGGDYGYTF	TGCGCCAGCGCGCTTCAGGGAGGAGACTATGGCTACACCTTC	-	TRBV5-1	-	TRBJ1-2
CASSGGANEQFF	TGTGCCAGTAGCGGGGGGGCGAATGAGCAGTTCTTC	once	TRBV19	TRBD2	TRBJ2-1
CASSGLAGANTGELFF	TGCGCCAGCAGCGGACTAGCGGGGGCGAACACCGGGGAGCTGTTTTTT	-	TRBV5-1	TRBD2	TRBJ2-2
CASSAGNTGELFF	TGTGCCAGCAGCGCGGGAAACACCGGGGAGCTGTTTTTT	-	TRBV6-5	-	TRBJ2-2
CASSLRLDEQYF	TGTGCCAGCAGCCTTCGACTCGACGAGCAGTACTTC	-	TRBV6-6	-	TRBJ2-7
CASSYGQPPYEQYF	TGTGCCAGCAGTTATGGACAGCCTCCCTACGAGCAGTACTTC	once	TRBV28	-	TRBJ2-7
CASSQGQGDGYTF	TGTGCCAGCTCACAGGGACAGGGGGATGGCTACACCTTC	-	TRBV18	TRBD1	TRBJ1-2
CASSLQDRVTEAFF	TGTGCCAGCAGTCTCCAGGACAGGGTCACTGAAGCTTTCTTT	few	TRBV28	TRBD1	TRBJ1-1
CASSFRTEAFF	TGTGCCAGCAGTTTTAGAACTGAAGCTTTCTTT	-	TRBV25-1	-	TRBJ1-1
CASSSATIDRTPKLFF	TGTGCCAGCAGCTCCGCGACAATTGACCGAACCCCGAAACTGTTTTTT	-	TRBV7-9	-	TRBJ1-4
CAINRGTGELFF	TGTGCCATCAATAGGGGGACCGGGGAGCTGTTTTTT	-	TRBV10-3	-	TRBJ2-2
CASSPDSLYGYTF	TGTGCCAGCAGCCCGGACAGCCTTTATGGCTACACCTTC	-	TRBV14	-	TRBJ1-2
CASSLSGRGNYGYTF	TGTGCCAGCAGTTTATCGGGCAGGGGGAACTATGGCTACACCTTC	-	TRBV28	TRBD1	TRBJ1-2
CAIRHRDRGRFSF	TGTGCCATCCGCCACAGGGACAGGGGACGTTTTAGCTTC	-	TRBV7-3	TRBD1	TRBJ1-2
CASSQDGQGVGYQPQHF	TGTGCCAGCAGCCAAGATGGGCAGGGGGTAGGGTATCAGCCCCAGCATTTT	-	TRBV4-2	TRBD1	TRBJ1-5
CASSPGQGYYGYTF	TGTGCCAGCAGCCCGGGACAGGGATACTATGGCTACACCTTC	-	TRBV11-2	TRBD1	TRBJ1-2
CASSFGTGVEKLFF	TGTGCCAGCAGTTTCGGGACAGGGGTAGAAAAACTGTTTTTT	-	TRBV6-6	TRBD1	TRBJ1-4
CASSEGGQGRRALFF	TGTGCCAGCAGTGAAGGGGGGCAGGGGAGACGCGCACTGTTTTTT	-	TRBV6-1	-	TRBJ1-4
CASSAASRGNTEAFF	TGTGCCAGCAGCGCCGCCTCTAGGGGGAACACTGAAGCTTTCTTT	-	TRBV9	-	TRBJ1-1
CASLPWVPGTEAFF	TGTGCCAGCCTCCCTTGGGTCCCGGGAACTGAAGCTTTCTTT	-	TRBV6-5	-	TRBJ1-1
CATSDAGQINQPQHF	TGTGCCACCAGTGATGCGGGACAGATCAATCAGCCCCAGCATTTT	once	TRBV24-1	TRBD1	TRBJ1-5